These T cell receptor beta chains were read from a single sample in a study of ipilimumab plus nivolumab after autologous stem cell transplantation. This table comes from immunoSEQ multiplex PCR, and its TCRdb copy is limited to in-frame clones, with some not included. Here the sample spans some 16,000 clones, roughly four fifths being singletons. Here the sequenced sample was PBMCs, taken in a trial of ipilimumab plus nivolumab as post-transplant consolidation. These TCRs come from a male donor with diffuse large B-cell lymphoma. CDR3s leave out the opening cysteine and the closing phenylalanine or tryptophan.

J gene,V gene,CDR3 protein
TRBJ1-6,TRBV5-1,ASSLGFPENNSPLH
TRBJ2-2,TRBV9,ASRKGRATGELF
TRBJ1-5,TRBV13,ASSLGYQPQH
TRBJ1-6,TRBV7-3,ASSWEKGSPLH
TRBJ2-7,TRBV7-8,ASSLRNYEQY
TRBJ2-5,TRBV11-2,ASSEMSWIIVDETQY
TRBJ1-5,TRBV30,AWRVKGNQPQH
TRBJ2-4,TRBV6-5,ASSRGSAHIQY
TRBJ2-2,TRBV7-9,ASSRTMGSANTGELF
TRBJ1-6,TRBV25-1,ASSSDARGSPLH
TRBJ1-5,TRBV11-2,ASSLGERHQPQH
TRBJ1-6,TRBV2,ASSGAQGYSPLH
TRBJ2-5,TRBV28,ASTHEETQY
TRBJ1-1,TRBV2,ASSDYVTANTEAF
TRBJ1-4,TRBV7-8,ASSLESGFNEKLF
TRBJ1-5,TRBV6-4,ASSDLAHNQPQH
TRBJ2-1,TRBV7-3,ASSPSRDNEQF
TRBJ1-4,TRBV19,ASSILGANEKLF
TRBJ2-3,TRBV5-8,ASSLAGDKGATDTQY
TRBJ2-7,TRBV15,ATSRDPTSGGYEQY
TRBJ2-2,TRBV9,ASSVRQGAAGELF
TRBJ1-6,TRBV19,ASSNADRNSPLH
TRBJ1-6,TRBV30,AWRGDLNSPLH
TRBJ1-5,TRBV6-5,ASSSTPHSNQPQH
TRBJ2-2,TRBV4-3,ASSQERSGDPNTGELF
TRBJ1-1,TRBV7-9,AGSPSVEAF
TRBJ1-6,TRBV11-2,ASSLEGRTPLH
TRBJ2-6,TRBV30,AWSVGSGANVLT
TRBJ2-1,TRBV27,ASSWQGSSYNEQF
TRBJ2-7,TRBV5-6,ASSHITEYEQY
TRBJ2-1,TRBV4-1,ASSQPGTVSSYNEQF
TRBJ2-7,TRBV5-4,ASSFIRGTGNPYEQY
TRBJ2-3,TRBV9,ASRSQDTQY
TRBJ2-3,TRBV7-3,ASSISGTAQY
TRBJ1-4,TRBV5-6,ASYPRGLDEKLF
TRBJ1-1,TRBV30,AWSEPGQGGWSEAF
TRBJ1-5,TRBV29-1,SVRTGEQPQH
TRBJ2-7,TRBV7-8,ASSLALLGRGLSYEQY
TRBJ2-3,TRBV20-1,SARVMDTQY
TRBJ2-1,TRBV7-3,ASSLIGLGTPGDNEQF
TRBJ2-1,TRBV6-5,ASSYVFFEQF
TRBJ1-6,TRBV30,AWSQALPGTGNSPLH
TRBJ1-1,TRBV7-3,ASSKTRTGRTEAF
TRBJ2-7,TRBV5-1,ASSLGQSSYEQY
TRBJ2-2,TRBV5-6,ASSGSPGDTGELF